The TCR beta chain under discussion was sequenced for a study of blood T cell repertoires in COVID-19 (dated by TCRdb to 2020 to 2022). With respect to the entire study: Samples covering the acute and convalescent phases of COVID-19 were provided by collaborators in the United States, Italy and Spain. The material from the prospective study consisted of cDNA or gDNA derived from T cells, B-cell-depleted T cells, or PBMCs. The dataset comprised deeply sampled blood TCRbeta repertoires from subjects exposed to, actively infected with, or recovered from COVID-19. The repertoires were released in a freely available public database meant as a resource for research on the immune response to SARS-CoV-2. Samples were obtained from the ongoing ImmuneRACE study (first 160 participants) and from some 1,300 subjects provided by 6 global collaborators. Nearly every sample came with metadata listing a de-identified subject ID, COVID-19 status, age in years and sex. Where available, HLA class I and class II types were obtained from metadata supplied by the sample provider rather than from assay-based typing.

As regards this clone: Its antigen remains unidentified. Base qualities are not at hand, and no much larger clone is one base apart.

Based on the germline V gene, the CDR1 and CDR2 sequences are SGHDT and YYEEEE. V drops 4 bases and J drops 10 bases, leaving 20 bases in between. Taken from cysteine to phenylalanine, the CDR3 has 14 residues. Just the 42-base CDR3 DNA is kept, in frame starting at base 1. Broad study findings and their caveats: The amount of clinical and demographic metadata varied by source and participant and was provided uncurated.

Collaborating institutions collected whole blood in K2EDTA tubes following their own protocols. For TCRbeta analysis, collaborator samples were shipped as frozen whole blood, as isolated PBMCs, or as DNA extracted from either sample type. TCRbeta CDR3 regions were amplified from genomic DNA using the immunoSEQ Assay, a bias-controlled multiplex PCR. On the study's bioinformatics: The number of nucleated cells in each sample was estimated by amplification of reference gene primers within the assay. To quantify the absolute abundance of each unique TCRbeta CDR3 rearrangement, sequence reads were collapsed and filtered. For each sample, productive Simpson clonality was calculated as the square root of Simpson's diversity index across productive rearrangements. The immuneACCESS repertoire file appears here via TCRdb, limited to in-frame rearrangements. These files lack a portion of the clones; in checked studies, under half of the deficit traces to unresolved V genes, and the cause of the others is not known. V, J and clone size derive from that table, while D and trimming were established from the DNA sequence. A total of roughly 60,000 clones appear in this sample, about 85% of them only once. The top ten clones comprise 10% of the sample.

The rearrangement joined TRBV5-6 to TRBJ1-1; TRBD1 might be the D gene, on 6 matching bases. Sequencing input: peripheral blood. The clonotype originates from a human donor with acute or convalescent COVID-19. The donor label of this sample is uncertain. At the DNA level, the sequence is TGTGCCAGCAGCCAGTCGGACAGTTGGAGAGGAGCTTTCTTT. Its translation is CASSQSDSWRGAFF.